This T cell receptor (beta chain) was observed in a study of identical twins. MiXCR, run by TCRdb on the 5' RACE reads, gives a single entry per CDR3 protein. The sample carries 700,000 or so distinct CDR3 sequences, more than 6.5% recorded once. Trimming pared 5 bases from V and 4 bases from J, leaving 9 bases between. This CDR3 has 12 residues. Germline loops: CDR1 SEHNR, CDR2 FQNEAQ (reference sequence). There are many counts of this clonotype. Only healthy Caucasians were enrolled as donors. These data also formed part of another study, on yellow fever vaccine responses in identical twins.

Sequenced sample: PBMCs. The clonotype was recovered from a woman in her late teens or twenties in good health. This sequence joins TRBV7-9 and TRBJ2-7; D possibly uses TRBD1 or TRBD2 (5 bases each). In nucleotides, the CDR3 is TGTGCCAGCAGCAAGGGACGTTACGAGCAGTACTTC. Encoded protein: CASSKGRYEQYF. The full variable domain, its missing parts supplied by reference TRBV7-9 and TRBJ2-7, is DTGVSQNPRHKITKRGQNVTFRCDPISEHNRLYWYRQTLGQGPEFLTYFQNEAQLEKSRLLSDRFSAERPKGSFSTLEIQRTEQGDSAMYLCASSKGRYEQYFGPGTRLTVT.